This T cell receptor (beta chain) was profiled in a study of T-cell reconstitution after alpha-beta-depleted transplantation in children. Findings and limits, study-wide: Several hundred expanded graft clones reportedly were the source of alpha-beta T cells about two months after transplant. Some patients' high day-60 TCRbeta diversity was traced to surviving recipient T cells and thymic progenitors. The authors attributed T-cell counts and diversity one year after transplant mostly to newly produced T cells.

Construction of the TCRbeta library involved unique molecular identifiers. TCRdb re-derived calls from the PCR reads in MiXCR, one entry per CDR3 protein. The sample has 200,000 to 250,000 distinct CDR3 sequences, around 9.2% seen once; the top ten hold approximately 34%. This clonotype showed up just a few times. Its antigen remains unidentified. Trimming removed 8 bases at V and 0 bases at J, with 16 bases between. The CDR3 is made up of 16 amino acids. Germline CDR1 is MNHNS and CDR2 is SASEGT. J is TRBJ2-2 and V is TRBV6-1, with a weak D call TRBD2 (6 bases). The clonotype was recovered from a male patient under 10 years old who had a stem cell transplant for acute myeloid leukemia, so the T cells may come from the graft donor. The material was PBMCs, mostly from graft donor cells, obtained 360 days after TCRalphabeta/CD19-depleted stem cell transplant. CDR3 DNA sequence: TGTGCCAGCTATGCCCCGGGACTCGCGAACACCGGGGAGCTGTTTTTT. As protein: CASYAPGLANTGELFF.